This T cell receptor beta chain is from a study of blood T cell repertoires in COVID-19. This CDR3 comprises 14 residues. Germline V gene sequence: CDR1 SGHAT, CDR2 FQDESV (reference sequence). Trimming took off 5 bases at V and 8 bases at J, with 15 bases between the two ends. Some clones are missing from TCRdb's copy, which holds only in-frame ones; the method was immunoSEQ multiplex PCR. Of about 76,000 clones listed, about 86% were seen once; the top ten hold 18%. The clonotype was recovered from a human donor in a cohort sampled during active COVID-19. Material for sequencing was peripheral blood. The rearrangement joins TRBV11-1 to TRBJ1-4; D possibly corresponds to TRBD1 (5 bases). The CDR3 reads CASSRSQGGEKLFF. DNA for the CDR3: TGTGCCAGCAGCCGATCGCAGGGTGGGGAAAAACTGTTTTTT.